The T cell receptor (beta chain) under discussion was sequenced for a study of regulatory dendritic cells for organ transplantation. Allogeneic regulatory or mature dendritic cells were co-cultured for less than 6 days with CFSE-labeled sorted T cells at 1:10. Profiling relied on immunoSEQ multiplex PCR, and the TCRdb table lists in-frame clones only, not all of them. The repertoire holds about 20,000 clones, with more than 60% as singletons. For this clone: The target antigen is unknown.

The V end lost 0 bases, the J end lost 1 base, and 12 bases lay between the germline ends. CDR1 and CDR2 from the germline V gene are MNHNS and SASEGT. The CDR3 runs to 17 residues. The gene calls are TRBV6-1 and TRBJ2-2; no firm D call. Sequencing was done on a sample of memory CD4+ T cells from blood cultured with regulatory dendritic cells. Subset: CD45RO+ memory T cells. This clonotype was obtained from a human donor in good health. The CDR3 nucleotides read TGTGCCAGCAGTGAAGCGCTGGCAGCCTTGAACACCGGGGAGCTGTTTTTT. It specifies CASSEALAALNTGELFF.